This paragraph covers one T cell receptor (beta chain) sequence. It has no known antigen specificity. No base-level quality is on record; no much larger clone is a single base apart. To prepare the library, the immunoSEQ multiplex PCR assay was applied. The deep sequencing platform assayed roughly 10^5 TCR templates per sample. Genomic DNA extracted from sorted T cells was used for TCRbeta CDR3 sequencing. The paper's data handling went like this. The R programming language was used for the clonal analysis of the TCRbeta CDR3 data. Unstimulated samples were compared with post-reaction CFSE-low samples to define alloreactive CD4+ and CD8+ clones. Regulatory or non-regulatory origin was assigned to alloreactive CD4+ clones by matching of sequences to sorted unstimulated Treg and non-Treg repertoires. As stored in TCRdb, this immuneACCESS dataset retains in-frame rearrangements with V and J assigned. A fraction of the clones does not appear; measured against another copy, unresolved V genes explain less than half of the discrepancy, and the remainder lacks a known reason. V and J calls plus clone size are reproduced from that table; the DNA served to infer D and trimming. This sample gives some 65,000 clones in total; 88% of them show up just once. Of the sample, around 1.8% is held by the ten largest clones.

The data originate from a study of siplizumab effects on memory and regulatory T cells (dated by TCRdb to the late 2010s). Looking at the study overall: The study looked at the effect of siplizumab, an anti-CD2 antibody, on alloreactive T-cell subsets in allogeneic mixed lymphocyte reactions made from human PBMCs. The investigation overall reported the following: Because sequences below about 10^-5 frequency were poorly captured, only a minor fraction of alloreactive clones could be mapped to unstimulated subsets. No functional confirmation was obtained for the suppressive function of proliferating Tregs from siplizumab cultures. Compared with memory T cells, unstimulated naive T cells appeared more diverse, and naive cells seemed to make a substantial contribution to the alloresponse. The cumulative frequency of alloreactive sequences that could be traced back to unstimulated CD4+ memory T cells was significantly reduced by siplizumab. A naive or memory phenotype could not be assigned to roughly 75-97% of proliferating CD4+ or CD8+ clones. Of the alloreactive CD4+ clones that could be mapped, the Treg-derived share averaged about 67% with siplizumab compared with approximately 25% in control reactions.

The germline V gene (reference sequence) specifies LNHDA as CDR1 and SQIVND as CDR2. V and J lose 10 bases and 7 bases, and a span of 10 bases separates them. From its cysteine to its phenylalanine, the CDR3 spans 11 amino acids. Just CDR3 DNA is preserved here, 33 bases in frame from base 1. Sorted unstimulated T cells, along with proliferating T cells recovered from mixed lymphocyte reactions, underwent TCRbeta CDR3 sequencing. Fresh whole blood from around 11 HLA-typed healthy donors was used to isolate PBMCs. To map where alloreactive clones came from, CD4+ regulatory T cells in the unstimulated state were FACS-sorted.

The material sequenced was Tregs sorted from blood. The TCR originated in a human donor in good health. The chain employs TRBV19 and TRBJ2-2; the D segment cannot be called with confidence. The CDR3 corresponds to CATGRFGELFF. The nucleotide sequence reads TGTGCCACTGGCAGGTTCGGGGAGCTGTTTTTT.